A selection of T cell receptor beta chains follows, all from one sample in a study of T cell responses to AZD1222 COVID-19 vaccine. Profiling relied on immunoSEQ multiplex PCR, and the TCRdb table lists in-frame clones only, not all of them. The sample gives tens of thousands of clones, nearly 80% of which show up once; 4% to 5% is in the top ten. The sample here was peripheral blood, taken 28 days after the second AZD1222 dose. All receptors come from an adult who received the AZD1222 COVID-19 vaccine. CDR3s include the opening cysteine and the closing phenylalanine or tryptophan. D genes are given only for firm matches. Expanded clones get a size class; other rows say once, few or many, or leave the size out.

clone_size	v_call	j_call	d_call	cdr3_nt	cdr3_aa
NA	TRBV7-9	TRBJ1-5	TRBD1	TGTGCCAGCAGCTCGTTGGGGACAGGGAGAGGCAATCAGCCCCAGCATTTT	CASSSLGTGRGNQPQHF
once	TRBV2	TRBJ2-7	NA	TGTGCCAGCAGCCAGGGGTACGAGCAGTACTTC	CASSQGYEQYF
NA	TRBV7-3	TRBJ1-2	TRBD1	TGTGCCAGCAGCCCTGGGGACAGGACAAAAGACGGCTACACCTTC	CASSPGDRTKDGYTF
NA	TRBV6-1	TRBJ1-1	TRBD1	TGTGCCAGCAGTGAGATCAAGGGCAGGGGGAAAGCTTTCTTT	CASSEIKGRGKAFF
NA	TRBV28	TRBJ2-3	NA	TGTGCCAGCAGTTCCAGTAATGGAGATACGCAGTATTTT	CASSSSNGDTQYF
once	TRBV7-2	TRBJ1-2	NA	TGTGCCAGCTCGCCAGGGGAAGGCTATGGCTACACCTTC	CASSPGEGYGYTF
NA	TRBV2	TRBJ1-2	NA	TGTGCCAGCAAAGGAACACCGGCCCACGGTGGCTACACCTTC	CASKGTPAHGGYTF
NA	TRBV18	TRBJ2-7	TRBD2	TGTGCCAGCTCTCCGATAGCGGGGGGTGACTACGAGCAGTACTTC	CASSPIAGGDYEQYF
few	TRBV28	TRBJ1-6	NA	TGTGCCAGCAGTTTAAGGGGCTTGAATTCACCCCTCCACTTT	CASSLRGLNSPLHF
NA	TRBV29-1	TRBJ1-1	TRBD1	TGCAGCGTTGACAAAACAGGGGCAGGCTCCGGGACTTTCTTT	CSVDKTGAGSGTFF
few	TRBV20-1	TRBJ2-1	TRBD2	TGCAGTGCTAGTCTTAGCGGGAGGTTCTACTCCTACAATGAGCAGTTCTTC	CSASLSGRFYSYNEQFF
NA	TRBV3-1/TRBV3-2	TRBJ1-3	NA	TGTGCCAGCAGCCAAGGGAGGGTTTCGAACACCATATATTTT	CASSQGRVSNTIYF
NA	TRBV2	TRBJ1-5	NA	TGTGCCAGCAGTGGGTCGGGGGGCCGCAGCAATCAGCCCCAGCATTTT	CASSGSGGRSNQPQHF
once	TRBV6-5	TRBJ2-5	NA	TGTGCCAGCATCGCGGGGTGGGAAGAGACCCAGTACTTC	CASIAGWEETQYF
NA	TRBV2	TRBJ2-2	TRBD1	TGTGCCAGCAGTCCGGACAGGGGGTGGTCGACCGGGGAGCTGTTTTTT	CASSPDRGWSTGELFF
NA	TRBV11-2	TRBJ1-5	NA	TGTGGGCAGGGGTCGCGTCAGCCCCAGCATTTT	CGQGSRQPQHF
NA	TRBV9	TRBJ2-5	NA	TGTGCCAGCAGCGTAGGAGCAGGGACGAGAGGCGAGACCCAGTACTTC	CASSVGAGTRGETQYF
NA	TRBV7-2	TRBJ2-5	TRBD2	TGTGCCAGCAGCTCGGACCTTTCTAGCGGGAGGGCCCTGGGAGAGACCCAGTACTTC	CASSSDLSSGRALGETQYF
NA	TRBV6-5	TRBJ1-5	TRBD1	TGTGCCAGCAGTTTGGCAGGGGGGAGCAATCAGCCCCAGCATTTT	CASSLAGGSNQPQHF
once	TRBV18	TRBJ1-1	NA	TGTGCCAGCTCCCTAGGCCCAGGGTATGAAGCTTTCTTT	CASSLGPGYEAFF
NA	TRBV3-1/TRBV3-2	TRBJ2-3	TRBD2	TGTGCCAGCAGCCAAGATCACGCCAATAGCGGGAGGGTTGCAGATACGCAGTATTTT	CASSQDHANSGRVADTQYF
NA	TRBV11-1	TRBJ1-1	TRBD1	TGTGCCAGCAGCCTAGGACAGGGTAGCACTGAAGCTTTCTTT	CASSLGQGSTEAFF
once	TRBV24-1	TRBJ2-2	NA	TGTGCCACCAGTAAGACAGTCACCGGGGAGCTGTTTTTT	CATSKTVTGELFF
NA	TRBV28	TRBJ1-1	TRBD1	TGTGCCAGCAGGCGGACAGGGGATAACACTGAAGCTTTCTTT	CASRRTGDNTEAFF
NA	TRBV28	TRBJ1-1	NA	TGTGCCAGCAGTTTAGGTGTCGGGACTTCGGGCACTGAAGCTTTCTTT	CASSLGVGTSGTEAFF
once	TRBV18	TRBJ1-2	NA	TGTGCCAGCTCACCAACCGCCGGGGGCTACACCTTC	CASSPTAGGYTF
NA	TRBV5-1	TRBJ2-1	NA	TGCGCCAGCAGCTTAGACAACCCGGGTTATGGTGAGCAGTTCTTC	CASSLDNPGYGEQFF
NA	TRBV18	TRBJ2-5	TRBD1	TGTGCCAGCTCACCCCAGGGGGCATTTGGAGAGACCCAGTACTTC	CASSPQGAFGETQYF
NA	TRBV28	TRBJ1-5	TRBD1	TGTGCCAGCAGAAACCTTGGGGACAGAAATCAGCCCCAGCATTTT	CASRNLGDRNQPQHF
once	TRBV2	TRBJ2-3	NA	TGTGCCAGCAGTGGACAGACAGATACGCAGTATTTT	CASSGQTDTQYF
NA	TRBV27	TRBJ2-7	TRBD2	TGTGCCAGCAGTTTAGCTAGCGGGAGATCCCACGAGCAGTACTTC	CASSLASGRSHEQYF
NA	TRBV19	TRBJ1-1	NA	TGTGCCAGTAGTATAAAAACTCAGAACACTGAAGCTTTCTTT	CASSIKTQNTEAFF
NA	TRBV28	TRBJ1-6	NA	TGTGCCAGCCGCGGTGGGGGGGGTAATTCACCCCTCCACTTT	CASRGGGGNSPLHF
NA	TRBV5-1	TRBJ1-4	TRBD1	TGCGCCAGCAGCTTGGGAGGGGGCAATGAAAAACTGTTTTTT	CASSLGGGNEKLFF
NA	TRBV19	TRBJ1-3	TRBD1	TGTGCCAGTAGGACAGGGTCAAGGACTGGAAACACCATATATTTT	CASRTGSRTGNTIYF
NA	TRBV19	TRBJ1-1	NA	TGTGCCAGTAGTATATTAGGTACGGCGAACCTTAACACTGAAGCTTTCTTT	CASSILGTANLNTEAFF
NA	TRBV7-9	TRBJ1-6	NA	TGTGCCAGCAGCCCTAGTATTGGGGCCGGGTCACCCCTCCACTTT	CASSPSIGAGSPLHF
NA	TRBV30	TRBJ2-7	TRBD1	TGTGCCTGGAGTGACAGGGGATTCGTAGTGTCCTACGAGCAGTACTTC	CAWSDRGFVVSYEQYF
NA	TRBV5-1	TRBJ1-2	NA	TGCGCCAGCAGCTCAGAGAACTATGGCTACACCTTC	CASSSENYGYTF
once	TRBV11-2	TRBJ1-1	NA	TGTGCCAGCAGCTCCTCAGGGTTAGGTGGGACTGAAGCTTTCTTT	CASSSSGLGGTEAFF
NA	TRBV19	TRBJ2-5	NA	TGTGCCAGTAGTGCTACAGGGCCTGGGCCCCAGACCCAGTACTTC	CASSATGPGPQTQYF
medium-sized	TRBV11-2	TRBJ2-5	NA	TGTGCCAGCACCTTTTCTACAGGGACGGCTGCGACCCAGTACTTC	CASTFSTGTAATQYF
NA	TRBV9	TRBJ2-1	NA	TGTGCCAGCAGTGTAAGCGGGTTGTCCTACAATGAGCAGTTCTTC	CASSVSGLSYNEQFF
NA	TRBV7-2	TRBJ2-3	TRBD2	TGTGCCAGCAGCTTAAAAGCGGGGAGCACAGATACGCAGTATTTT	CASSLKAGSTDTQYF
few	TRBV19	TRBJ2-1	TRBD2	TGTGCCAGTAGTTCGGGACTAGCGGGAGGGGAACAGTTCTTC	CASSSGLAGGEQFF
NA	TRBV11-3	TRBJ1-1	NA	TGTGCCAGCAGCCTATCAGGGGTAATGAACACTGAAGCTTTCTTT	CASSLSGVMNTEAFF
few	TRBV4-1	TRBJ1-4	NA	TGCGCCAGCAGCCAAGTTGACAGGCAAGAAAAACTGTTTTTT	CASSQVDRQEKLFF
NA	TRBV7-9	TRBJ2-7	NA	TGTGCCAGCAGCCCGCGAGGACAGTCCTACGAGCAGTACTTC	CASSPRGQSYEQYF
NA	TRBV28	TRBJ2-1	NA	TGTGCCAGCACCCTGGACGGTGCCTACAATGAGCAGTTCTTC	CASTLDGAYNEQFF
NA	TRBV19	TRBJ2-1	TRBD2	TGTGCCAGTAGTCTGACTAGCGGGGGGATAGATGAGCAGTTCTTC	CASSLTSGGIDEQFF
NA	TRBV6-5	TRBJ2-2	NA	TGTGCCAGCAGTTACAAACGGCGCGGGGAGCTGTTTTTT	CASSYKRRGELFF
NA	TRBV19	TRBJ1-6	TRBD1	TGTGCCAGTCGGGACAGGGAGAATTCACCCCTCCACTTT	CASRDRENSPLHF
NA	TRBV4-1	TRBJ1-4	TRBD1	TGCGCCAGCAGCCAAAATGCACAGGGGTCTCCTAATGAAAAACTGTTTTTT	CASSQNAQGSPNEKLFF